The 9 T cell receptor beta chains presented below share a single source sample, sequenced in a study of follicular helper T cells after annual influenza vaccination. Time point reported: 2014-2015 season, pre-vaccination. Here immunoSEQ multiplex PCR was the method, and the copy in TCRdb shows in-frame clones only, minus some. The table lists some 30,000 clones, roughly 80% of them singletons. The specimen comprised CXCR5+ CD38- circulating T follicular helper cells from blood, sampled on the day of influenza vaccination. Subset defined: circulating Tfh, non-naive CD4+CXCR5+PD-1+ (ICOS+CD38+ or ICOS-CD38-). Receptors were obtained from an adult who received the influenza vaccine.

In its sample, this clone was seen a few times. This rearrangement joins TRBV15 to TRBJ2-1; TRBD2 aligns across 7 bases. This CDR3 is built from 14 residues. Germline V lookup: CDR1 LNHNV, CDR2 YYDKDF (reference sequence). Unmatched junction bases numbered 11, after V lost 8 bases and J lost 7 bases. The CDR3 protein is CATGLVGALNEQFF. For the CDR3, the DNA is TGTGCCACCGGACTAGTCGGGGCATTAAATGAGCAGTTCTTC.

CDR3 sequence: CASRTGSGELFF. CDR3 sequence (DNA): TGCGCCAGCAGGACAGGCTCCGGGGAGCTGTTTTTT. The rearrangement uses TRBV5-1 and TRBJ2-2, with D possibly TRBD1 on 6 matching bases. The V end was cut by 5 bases, the J end by 6 bases, with 8 bases between. Germline assignment: CDR1 SGHRS and CDR2 YFSETQ. This CDR3 comprises 12 residues.

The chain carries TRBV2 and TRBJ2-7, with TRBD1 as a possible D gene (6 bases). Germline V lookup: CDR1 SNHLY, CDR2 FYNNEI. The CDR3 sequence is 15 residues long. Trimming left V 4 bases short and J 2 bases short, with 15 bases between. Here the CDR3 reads CASSVPVQGTYEQYF. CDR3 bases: TGTGCCAGCAGTGTGCCAGTACAGGGTACCTACGAGCAGTACTTC. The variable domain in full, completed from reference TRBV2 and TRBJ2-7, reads EPEVTQTPSHQVTQMGQEVILRCVPISNHLYFYWYRQILGQKVEFLVSFYNNEISEKSEIFDDQFSVERPDGSNFTLKIRSTKLEDSAMYFCASSVPVQGTYEQYFGPGTRLTVT.

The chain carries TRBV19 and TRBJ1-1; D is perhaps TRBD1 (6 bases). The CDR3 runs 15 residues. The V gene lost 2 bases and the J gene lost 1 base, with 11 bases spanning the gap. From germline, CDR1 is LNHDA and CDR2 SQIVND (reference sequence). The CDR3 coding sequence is TGTGCCAGTAGTATACCCCAGACAGGGAACACTGAAGCTTTCTTT. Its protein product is CASSIPQTGNTEAFF.

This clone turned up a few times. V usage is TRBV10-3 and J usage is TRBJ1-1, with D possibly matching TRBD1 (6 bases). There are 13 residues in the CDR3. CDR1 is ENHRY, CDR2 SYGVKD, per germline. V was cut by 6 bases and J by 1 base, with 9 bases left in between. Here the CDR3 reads CAISADRNTEAFF. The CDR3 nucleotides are TGTGCCATCAGCGCGGACAGGAACACTGAAGCTTTCTTT.

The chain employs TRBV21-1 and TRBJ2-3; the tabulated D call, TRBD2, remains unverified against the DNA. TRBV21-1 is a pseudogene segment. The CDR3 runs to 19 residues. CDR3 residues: CASSKAPSSGGVRADTQYF. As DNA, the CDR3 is TGTGCCAGCAGCAAAGCCCCGTCTAGCGGGGGGGTGCGAGCAGATACGCAGTATTTT.

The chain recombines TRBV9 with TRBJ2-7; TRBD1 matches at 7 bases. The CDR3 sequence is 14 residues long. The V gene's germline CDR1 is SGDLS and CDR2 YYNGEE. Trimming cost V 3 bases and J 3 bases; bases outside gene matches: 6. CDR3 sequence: CASSAFRDSYEQYF. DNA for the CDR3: TGTGCCAGCAGCGCCTTCCGGGACAGCTACGAGCAGTACTTC. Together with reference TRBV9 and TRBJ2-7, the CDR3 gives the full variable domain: DSGVTQTPKHLITATGQRVTLRCSPRSGDLSVYWYQQSLDQGLQFLIQYYNGEERAKGNILERFSAQQFPDLHSELNLSSLELGDSALYFCASSAFRDSYEQYFGPGTRLTVT.

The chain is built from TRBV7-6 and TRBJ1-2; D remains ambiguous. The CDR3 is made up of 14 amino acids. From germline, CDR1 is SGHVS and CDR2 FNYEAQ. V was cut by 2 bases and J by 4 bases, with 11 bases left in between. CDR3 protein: CASSLSPVVYGYTF. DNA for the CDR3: TGTGCCAGCAGCTTAAGCCCGGTAGTCTATGGCTACACCTTC.

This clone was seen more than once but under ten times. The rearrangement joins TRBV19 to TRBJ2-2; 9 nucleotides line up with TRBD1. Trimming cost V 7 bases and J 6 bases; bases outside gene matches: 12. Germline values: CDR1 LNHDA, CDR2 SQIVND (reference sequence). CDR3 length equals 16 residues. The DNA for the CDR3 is TGTGCCAGTAACCTAGGAACAGGGGGCAGGGCCGGGGAGCTGTTTTTT. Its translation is CASNLGTGGRAGELFF.